The entry below gives a single TCR beta chain sequence along with its context. The protocol was immunoSEQ multiplex PCR, while the TCRdb copy is restricted to in-frame clones and leaves out a portion. The table includes about 110,000 clones, approximately 90% detected once. CDR3 length: 12 residues. Deletions cut 5 bases from V and 5 bases from J, with 8 bases between. Germline-derived CDR1 and CDR2 are KGHDR and SFDVKD. This sample is drawn from a study of control samples from healthy donors and cancer patients. The TCR comes from a woman aged 50 to 60 in good health. Sample: blood. The genes are TRBV24-1 and TRBJ1-2, with TRBD1 as a possible D gene (6 bases). The CDR3 region has the DNA TGTGCCACCAGTGTACAGGGTTATGGCTACACCTTC. This codes for CATSVQGYGYTF.